Detailed here is one T cell receptor beta chain. Its specificity is unknown. The data were obtained in a study of T cells after posttransplantation cyclophosphamide. Study-level results: Later blood repertoires were often dominated by clones from the donor CD8+ memory compartment. TRB clonality was highly associated with recipient CMV seropositivity and reactivation. Blood and skin or GI T cell repertoires showed limited TRB overlap.

TCRdb's copy holds only in-frame clones and misses some; the assay was immunoSEQ multiplex PCR. The table records 15,000 to 20,000 clones, 85% of them present only once. Sampled 1 year posttransplant, controls received myeloablative marrow transplants, methotrexate and a calcineurin inhibitor. J gave up 7 bases and V 3 bases, and 10 bases lay outside the gene matches. This CDR3 region has 15 residues. Germline V lookup: CDR1 SGHRS, CDR2 YFSETQ. This sequence was found in a female patient aged 18 to 30 who received an allogeneic stem cell transplant from an unrelated donor, was CMV-positive, and had acute and chronic GVHD. The graft donor may have contributed some T cells. The specimen comprised PBMCs, sampled after allogeneic stem cell transplant with calcineurin inhibitor and methotrexate. The chain carries TRBV5-1 and TRBJ2-1; 7 bases are a match to TRBD2. The CDR3 sequence: CASSYEPGLNNEQFF. In nucleotides, the CDR3 is TGCGCCAGCAGCTACGAACCGGGACTAAATAATGAGCAGTTCTTC.